These 24 T cell receptor beta chains share one sample of origin, sequenced in a study of Graves' ophthalmopathy and Graves' hyperthyroidism. Amplification of TCR beta CDR3 regions used RNA transcripts. The workflow started with a first-round RT-PCR run with HTBI primers and then moved on to a second-round multiplex PCR. TCRdb re-derived calls from the multiplex PCR reads in MiXCR, one entry per CDR3 protein. This table has about 600,000 distinct CDR3 sequences, 35% to 40% appearing once. The specimen was peripheral blood or thyroid tissue (not recorded which). These receptors all stem from an adult man with Graves' hyperthyroidism.

This clonotype was seen only once. Compared with germline, one end of the junction differs, possibly owing to a read error. This rearrangement joins TRBV9 to TRBJ1-1; the D is unclear. The CDR3 totals 13 residues. Looked up from germline, CDR1 is SGDLS and CDR2 is YYNGEE. The CDR3 sequence is CASSARVNAEAFF. The CDR3 DNA sequence: TGTGCCAGCAGCGCACGGGTGAACGCTGAAGCTTTCTTT.

This clonotype was seen repeatedly, ten times or more. This chain links TRBV5-5 with TRBJ1-2; 9 bases map to TRBD1. Germline-derived CDR1 and CDR2 are SGHKS and YYEKEE (reference sequence). With 5 bases clipped from V and 4 bases from J, the junction kept 12 bases outside the gene matches. This CDR3 region has 16 residues. The CDR3 coding sequence is TGTGCCAGCAGAATCCGCGCCGGGACAGGGCCCTATGGCTACACCTTC. Its protein product is CASRIRAGTGPYGYTF.

This clonotype was observed at least ten times. The V and J genes are TRBV12-3 or TRBV12-4 and TRBJ2-5; 8 nucleotides align to TRBD1. The CDR3 runs to 15 residues. Trimming at V came to 8 bases and at J to 3 bases, leaving 11 bases not matched to a gene. CDR3 sequence: CASGDGQGWKETQYF. The CDR3 coding sequence is TGTGCCAGCGGCGACGGACAGGGATGGAAAGAGACCCAGTACTTC.

This clonotype is categorized as medium-sized. This chain connects TRBV2 to TRBJ1-2; D is uncertain. This CDR3 comprises 12 residues. Germline CDR1 is SNHLY and CDR2 is FYNNEI. With 5 bases removed from V and 5 bases from J, the gap between germline ends came to 9 bases. The CDR3 coding sequence is TGTGCCAGCAGTCAGGAACGGTATGGCTACACCTTC. Amino acids: CASSQERYGYTF.

The chain links TRBV7-2 to TRBJ2-7; D is possibly TRBD1 (6 bases). The germline gives CDR1 SGHTA, CDR2 FQGNSA. CDR3 length: 14 residues. Trimming removed 3 bases from V and 3 bases from J, with 12 bases in between. CDR3 sequence reads: CASSFRDTIYEQYF. The CDR3 DNA follows: TGTGCCAGCAGCTTCCGGGACACTATCTACGAGCAGTACTTC. The entire variable domain, with the rest obtained from reference TRBV7-2 and TRBJ2-7, is as follows: GAGVSQSPSNKVTEKGKDVELRCDPISGHTALYWYRQSLGQGLEFLIYFQGNSAPDKSGLPSDRFSAERTGGSVSTLTIQRTQQEDSAVYLCASSFRDTIYEQYFGPGTRLTVT.

There are a few counts of this clonotype. This chain links TRBV5-1 with TRBJ2-7; D remains ambiguous. V gave up 0 bases and J gave up 3 bases, with 10 bases separating them. CDR3 length equals 14 residues. Germline values: CDR1 SGHRS, CDR2 YFSETQ. Here the CDR3 reads CASSLDSSGYEQYF. The CDR3, as DNA: TGCGCCAGCAGCTTGGATTCCTCGGGCTACGAGCAGTACTTC.

There are a few counts of this clonotype. The chain carries TRBV2 and TRBJ2-7; 11 bases map to TRBD2. The end of the DNA is better explained by TRBJ2-1, so the J call may be wrong. The CDR3 is made up of 14 amino acids. CDR1 and CDR2 from the germline V gene are SNHLY and FYNNEI. Here the CDR3 reads CASSDSGGVNEQFF. Written as DNA, the CDR3 is TGTGCCAGCAGTGATAGCGGGGGGGTAAATGAGCAGTTCTTC.

This clonotype was counted many times. The chain employs TRBV19 and TRBJ2-5; D remains unclear. The CDR3 spans 11 residues. From germline, CDR1 is LNHDA and CDR2 SQIVND (reference sequence). With 4 bases removed from V and 3 bases from J, the gap between germline ends came to 3 bases. The CDR3 coding sequence is TGTGCCAGTAGTAAGGAAGAGACCCAGTACTTC. Amino acids: CASSKEETQYF.

In its sample, this clonotype was seen a few times. V and J are TRBV7-2 and TRBJ2-2; D might be TRBD2 (6 bases). The CDR3 totals 16 residues. Trimming removed 5 bases from V and 5 bases from J, with 18 bases in between. Germline V gene data show CDR1 as SGHTA and CDR2 as FQGNSA. The CDR3 nucleotides read TGTGCCAGCAGCCCCTATAGCGGAGGAGGGACCGGGGAGCTGTTTTTT. Translation gives CASSPYSGGGTGELFF.

This clonotype turned up a few times. The V gene is TRBV12-5, the J gene TRBJ2-7, with TRBD1 matching over 7 bases. J lost 4 bases, V lost 5 bases, and 14 bases had no gene match. This CDR3 spans 16 amino acids. Germline CDR1 LGHNT, CDR2 FRNRAP. The DNA for the CDR3 is TGTGCTAGTGGTCTCAGAACCGGGACAGTTGTTTACGAGCAGTACTTC. It yields the protein CASGLRTGTVVYEQYF. The full variable domain, in which reference TRBV12-5 and TRBJ2-7 provide the parts outside the CDR3, is DARVTQTPRHKVTEMGQEVTMRCQPILGHNTVFWYRQTMMQGLELLAYFRNRAPLDDSGMPKDRFSAEMPDATLATLKIQPSEPRDSAVYFCASGLRTGTVVYEQYFGPGTRLTVT.

This clonotype was recorded at least ten times. The chain carries TRBV2 and TRBJ2-7; D might be TRBD2 (6 bases). This CDR3 region has 15 residues. CDR1 SNHLY and CDR2 FYNNEI come from the germline V gene. V was clipped by 3 bases and J by 6 bases, with 18 bases between them. The CDR3 reads CASSDMLRGKREQYF. CDR3 DNA sequence: TGTGCCAGCAGTGACATGTTGCGGGGTAAACGCGAGCAGTACTTC.

This rearrangement joins TRBV12-3 or TRBV12-4 to TRBJ2-5, with unresolved D. The ends were cut back, 3 bases at V and 5 bases at J, with 10 bases in the middle. The CDR3 contains 13 residues. The CDR3 region is CASSFQAPETQYF. The CDR3 DNA follows: TGTGCCAGCAGTTTTCAGGCACCCGAGACCCAGTACTTC.

CDR3 coding DNA: TGTGCTACAGGGAAGGGTATGAACACTGAAGCTTTCTTT. Its protein product is CATGKGMNTEAFF. This rearrangement joins TRBV25-1 to TRBJ1-1, with D maybe TRBD1 (6 bases). Germline V CDR1 and CDR2: MGHDK, SYGVNS. The CDR3 runs 13 residues.

V gene TRBV29-1 combines with J gene TRBJ2-3, with 8 positions matching TRBD1. V shed 6 bases and J 2 bases; nucleotides not matched to a gene: 19. Germline lookup yields CDR1 SQVTM and CDR2 ANQGSEA. The CDR3 totals 18 residues. The CDR3: CSVTVQGGPPFFTDTQYF. The DNA for the CDR3 is TGCAGCGTGACGGTACAGGGGGGTCCCCCCTTTTTCACAGATACGCAGTATTTT.

The chain couples TRBV15 to TRBJ1-4; D is undetermined. CDR1 LNHNV and CDR2 YYDKDF come from the germline V gene (reference sequence). The ends were cut back, 0 bases at V and 7 bases at J, with 15 bases in the middle. The CDR3 covers 16 residues. The CDR3 loop is CATSRDRYGEGEKLFF. DNA of the CDR3: TGTGCCACCAGCAGAGATCGATACGGGGAGGGTGAAAAACTGTTTTTT.

This clonotype was detected ten times or more. The rearrangement uses TRBV29-1 and TRBJ1-5; D is perhaps TRBD1 (5 bases). The CDR3 spans 14 residues. V was trimmed by 6 bases and J by 2 bases, leaving 14 bases between them. Germline loops: CDR1 SQVTM, CDR2 ANQGSEA. In nucleotides, the CDR3 is TGCAGCGTAGGGGACGGGCGGGGCAATCAGCCCCAGCATTTT. Its translation is CSVGDGRGNQPQHF.

This clonotype was seen ten or more times. This sequence joins TRBV6-5 and TRBJ1-2; D not resolved. CDR3 size: 15 residues. CDR1 and CDR2 (germline): MNHEY, SVGAGI. V gave up 0 bases and J gave up 2 bases, with 10 bases separating them. DNA of the CDR3: TGTGCCAGCAGTTACTCGGTGGAGGGAAACTATGGCTACACCTTC. Protein sequence: CASSYSVEGNYGYTF.

Notes on this clonotype: Because the CDR3 is missing its conserved closing phenylalanine or tryptophan, this is likely a read error. The rearrangement joins TRBV7-8 to TRBJ1-1, with unresolved D. Germline CDR1 is SGHVS and CDR2 is FQNEAQ. The CDR3 length is 14 residues. V was clipped by 0 bases and J by 4 bases, with 9 bases between them. CDR3 in amino acids: CASSLASRGTEAFL. CDR3 nucleotide sequence: TGTGCCAGCAGCTTAGCGTCACGGGGCACTGAAGCTTTCCTT.

This clonotype occurred a few times. The chain links TRBV6-1 to TRBJ1-4; a possible D gene is TRBD1 (5 bases). The germline V gene encodes CDR1 MNHNS and CDR2 SASEGT. V dropped 1 base and J dropped 6 bases, with 9 bases sitting between them. The CDR3 covers 14 residues. The CDR3 nucleotides read TGTGCCAGCAGTGAAGGGGGCGCCGATGAAAAACTGTTTTTT. Amino acids: CASSEGGADEKLFF.

This clonotype was counted at least ten times. The chain recombines TRBV7-9 with TRBJ1-4; 7 bases align to TRBD1. The CDR3 runs 15 residues. The ends lost 3 bases at V and 4 bases at J; junction bases unmatched: 5. Germline lookup yields CDR1 SEHNR and CDR2 FQNEAQ (reference sequence). The CDR3 is CASSLEGQLNEKLFF. The CDR3 bases are TGTGCCAGCAGCTTGGAGGGACAGCTTAATGAAAAACTGTTTTTT.

This clonotype was picked up one time. This sequence joins TRBV15 and TRBJ2-7, with 11 positions matching TRBD1. The length of the CDR3 is 16 residues. CDR1 LNHNV and CDR2 YYDKDF come from the germline V gene (reference sequence). After removal of 1 base from V and 5 bases from J, the junction contained 7 bases not matched to a gene. CDR3 bases: TGTGCCACCAGCAGAGGCCGGGACAGGGGGTACAACGAGCAGTACTTC. This sequence encodes CATSRGRDRGYNEQYF.

The chain employs TRBV7-9 and TRBJ2-7; 10 nucleotides match TRBD2. The germline gives CDR1 SEHNR, CDR2 FQNEAQ (reference sequence). This CDR3 has 16 amino acids. Trimming cost V 5 bases and J 7 bases; bases outside gene matches: 14. CDR3 in DNA: TGTGCCAGCAGCCAAGACGGGACTAGCGTCCACAATGAGCAGTACTTC. It yields the protein CASSQDGTSVHNEQYF.

This clonotype was picked up many times. The chain has TRBV2 and TRBJ1-5, with 8 bases that match TRBD1. V trimming: 2 bases; J trimming: 3 bases; junction bases outside the gene matches: 3. Germline CDR1 and CDR2: SNHLY and FYNNEI. The CDR3 covers 15 residues. CDR3 in DNA: TGTGCCAGCAGTGAACAGGGGGCGGTCAATCAGCCCCAGCATTTT. It codes for CASSEQGAVNQPQHF.

The genes are TRBV18 and TRBJ2-3; D is unclear. The V end was cut by 1 base, the J end by 4 bases, with 6 bases between. The CDR3 is 13 residues long. Germline CDR1 reads KGHSH; CDR2 reads LQKENI. The CDR3, as DNA: TGTGCCAGCTCACCACGTCGGGCAGATACGCAGTATTTT. Its translation is CASSPRRADTQYF.